These 10 T cell receptor beta chains share one sample of origin, sequenced in a study of control samples from healthy donors and cancer patients. Profiled with immunoSEQ multiplex PCR; TCRdb holds only in-frame clones, not every one. The repertoire shows 150,000 to 200,000 clones; the top ten hold approximately 2.2%. Sequenced: blood. These receptors came from a woman aged 30 to 39 in good health.

The chain combines TRBV12-3 or TRBV12-4 with TRBJ1-1; D perhaps matches TRBD1 (5 bases). The CDR3 runs 13 residues. Between the trimmed V and J ends, which lost 8 bases and 3 bases, there was a span of 13 bases. The CDR3 reads CASGGGMDTEAFF. CDR3 coding DNA: TGTGCCAGCGGCGGGGGTATGGACACTGAAGCTTTCTTT.

This chain connects TRBV4-3 to TRBJ1-6; D perhaps matches TRBD1 (6 bases). Trimming shortened V by 5 bases and J by 11 bases, and 16 bases separated the two germline ends. CDR1 and CDR2 (germline): LGHNA, YSLEER. The CDR3 is made up of 14 amino acids. The CDR3 DNA is TGCGCCAGCAGCGAATACAGGGCACGGACACCCCTCCACTTT. This translates into CASSEYRARTPLHF.

The J gene is TRBJ1-1, the V gene TRBV12-3 or TRBV12-4; no clear D. The CDR3 contains 13 residues. Trimming removed 5 bases at V and 5 bases at J, with 12 bases between. The CDR3 DNA reads as TGTGCCAGCAGTCCTTTGGTAGGGACTGAAGCTTTCTTT. Translating it yields CASSPLVGTEAFF.

The rearrangement links TRBV29-1 to TRBJ1-4, with 7 bases aligning to TRBD1. Per the germline V gene, CDR1 is SQVTM and CDR2 is ANQGSEA. Unmatched junction bases numbered 5, after V lost 4 bases and J lost 6 bases. The CDR3 is made up of 13 amino acids. CDR3 sequence reads: CSVGGQVDEKLFF. The CDR3 bases are TGCAGCGTTGGAGGACAGGTTGATGAAAAACTGTTTTTT.

The gene calls are TRBV28 and TRBJ1-2, with D perhaps matching TRBD1 (5 bases). Trimming stripped 6 bases from V and 0 bases from J, with 11 bases between. The CDR3 is 14 residues long. Germline values: CDR1 MDHEN, CDR2 SYDVKM. CDR3 nucleotide sequence: TGTGCCAGCAGCCTAGGGACTACTAACTATGGCTACACCTTC. Encoded protein: CASSLGTTNYGYTF.

V is TRBV11-2 and J is TRBJ2-7; D remains ambiguous. Germline CDR1 and CDR2: SGHAT and FQNNGV. Trimming took 2 bases from V and 2 from J, leaving 13 bases between them. The length of the CDR3 is 15 residues. The CDR3 reads CASSLSRLYPYEQYF. CDR3 nucleotides: TGTGCCAGCAGCTTATCTAGATTATATCCCTACGAGCAGTACTTC. Drawing the rest from reference TRBV11-2 and TRBJ2-7, the complete variable domain is EAGVAQSPRYKIIEKRQSVAFWCNPISGHATLYWYQQILGQGPKLLIQFQNNGVVDDSQLPKDRFSAERLKGVDSTLKIQPAKLEDSAVYLCASSLSRLYPYEQYFGPGTRLTVT.

The chain couples TRBV9 to TRBJ2-3; perhaps TRBD2 as D (5 bases). Germline CDR1 is SGDLS and CDR2 is YYNGEE. V lost 1 base to trimming and J lost 2 bases, with 11 bases between them. The CDR3 extends over 15 amino acids. CDR3 region: CASSVFKRNTDTQYF. The CDR3 coding sequence is TGTGCCAGCAGCGTATTTAAGCGGAACACAGATACGCAGTATTTT.

CDR3 nucleotide sequence: TGTGCCAGCAGCCCCACAGGGGTTTCGTCAAAGGAAAAACTGTTTTTT. Residues: CASSPTGVSSKEKLFF. This chain links TRBV7-9 with TRBJ1-4; 7 nucleotides agree with TRBD1. The CDR3 length is 16 residues. The germline V gene has CDR1 SEHNR and CDR2 FQNEAQ (reference sequence). Trimming took 5 bases from V and 8 from J; bases not matched to a gene: 14.

The gene calls are TRBV18 and TRBJ1-2; D is possibly TRBD1 (5 bases). CDR1 and CDR2 (germline): KGHSH, LQKENI. This CDR3 is 14 amino acids long. V lost 11 bases, J lost 1 base, and 17 bases lay in between. The CDR3 region has the DNA TGTGCCGGGCAGGGAGAGAACCTTAACTATGGCTACACCTTC. Protein: CAGQGENLNYGYTF.

J is TRBJ1-5 and V is TRBV6-1; no clear D. Deletions cut 2 bases from V and 9 bases from J, with 8 bases between. The CDR3 has 12 residues. Germline lookup yields CDR1 MNHNS and CDR2 SASEGT. CDR3 region: CASSESGPPQHF. The CDR3 bases are TGTGCCAGCAGTGAATCGGGTCCGCCCCAGCATTTT.